Below, 2 T cell receptor beta chains from the same sample are listed, as sequenced in a study of regulatory dendritic cells for organ transplantation (dated by TCRdb to 2017 to 2019). The receptor library was made with the immunoSEQ multiplex PCR assay. The source is immuneACCESS, and TCRdb retained only in-frame sequences with V and J called. Part of the clones is not carried over; for the studies checked, unresolved V genes explain less than half of this, and the remainder is unexplained. Present in this sample are more than 9,500 clones, about 90% of which were seen just once. Of the sample, about 0.21% falls within the top ten clones. Sorted T cell subsets were CFSE-labeled and co-cultured for around five days with allogeneic regulatory or mature dendritic cells at a 1:10 DC:T ratio. The antigens of these receptors remain unknown. Material: naive CD8+ T cells from blood cultured with regulatory dendritic cells. This specimen's cell subset or site label, per the study, means: CD45RA+ naive T cells. These receptors all come from a human donor in good health.

The rearrangement links TRBV28 to TRBJ1-1; unclear D gene. Deletions cut 3 bases from V and 5 bases from J, with 16 bases between. The CDR3 runs to 15 residues. Germline CDR1 is MDHEN and CDR2 is SYDVKM. The CDR3 reads CASSFLDGSITEAFF. DNA of the CDR3: TGTGCCAGCAGTTTTTTAGACGGGAGTATAACTGAAGCTTTCTTT.

The chain couples TRBV28 to TRBJ2-1; 8 positions agree with TRBD2. This CDR3 comprises 15 residues. J was trimmed by 3 bases and V by 6 bases; bases with no gene match: 7. Germline-derived CDR1 and CDR2 are MDHEN and SYDVKM. The CDR3 DNA is TGTGCCAGCAGCAACCGGGAGGGCCGCTACAATGAGCAGTTCTTC. Protein sequence: CASSNREGRYNEQFF.